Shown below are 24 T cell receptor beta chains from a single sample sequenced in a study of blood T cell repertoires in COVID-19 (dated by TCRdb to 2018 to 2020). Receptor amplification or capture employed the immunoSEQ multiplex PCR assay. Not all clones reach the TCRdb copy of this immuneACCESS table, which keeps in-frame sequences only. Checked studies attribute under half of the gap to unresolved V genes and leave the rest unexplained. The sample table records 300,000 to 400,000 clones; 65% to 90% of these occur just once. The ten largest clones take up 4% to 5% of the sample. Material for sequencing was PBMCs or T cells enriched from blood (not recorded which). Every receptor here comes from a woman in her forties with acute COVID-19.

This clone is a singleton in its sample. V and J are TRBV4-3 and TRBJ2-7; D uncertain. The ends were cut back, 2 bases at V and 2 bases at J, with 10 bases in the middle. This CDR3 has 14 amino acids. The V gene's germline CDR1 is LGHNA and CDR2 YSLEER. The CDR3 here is CASSQSTIPYEQYF. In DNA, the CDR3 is TGCGCCAGCAGCCAATCCACTATCCCCTACGAGCAGTACTTC.

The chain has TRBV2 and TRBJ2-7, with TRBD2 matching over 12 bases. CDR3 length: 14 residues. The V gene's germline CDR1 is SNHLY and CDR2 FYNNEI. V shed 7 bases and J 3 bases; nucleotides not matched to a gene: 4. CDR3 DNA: TGTGCCAGCAATCTAGCGGGAGGGAACTACGAGCAGTACTTC. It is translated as CASNLAGGNYEQYF.

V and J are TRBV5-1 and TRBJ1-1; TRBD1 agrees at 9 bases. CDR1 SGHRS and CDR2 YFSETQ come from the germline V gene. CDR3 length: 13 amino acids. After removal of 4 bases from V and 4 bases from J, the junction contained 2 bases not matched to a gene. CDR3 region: CASSVTGGTEAFF. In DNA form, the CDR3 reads TGCGCCAGCAGCGTGACAGGGGGCACTGAAGCTTTCTTT. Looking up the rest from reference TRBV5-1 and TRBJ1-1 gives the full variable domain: KAGVTQTPRYLIKTRGQQVTLSCSPISGHRSVSWYQQTPGQGLQFLFEYFSETQRNKGNFPGRFSGRQFSNSRSEMNVSTLELGDSALYLCASSVTGGTEAFFGQGTRLTVV.

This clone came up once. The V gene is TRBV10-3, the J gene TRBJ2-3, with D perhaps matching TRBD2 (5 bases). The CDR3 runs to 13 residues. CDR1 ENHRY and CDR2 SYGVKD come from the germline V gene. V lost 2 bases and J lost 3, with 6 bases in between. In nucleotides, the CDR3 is TGTGCCATCAGTGAGAGACTAACAGATACGCAGTATTTT. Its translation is CAISERLTDTQYF.

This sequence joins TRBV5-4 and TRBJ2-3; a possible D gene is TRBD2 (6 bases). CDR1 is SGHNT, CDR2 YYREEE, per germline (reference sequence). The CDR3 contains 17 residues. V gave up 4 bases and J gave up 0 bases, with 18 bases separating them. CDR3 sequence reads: CASSGRERPRSTDTQYF. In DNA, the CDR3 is TGTGCCAGCAGCGGCCGGGAGCGCCCCAGGAGCACAGATACGCAGTATTTT.

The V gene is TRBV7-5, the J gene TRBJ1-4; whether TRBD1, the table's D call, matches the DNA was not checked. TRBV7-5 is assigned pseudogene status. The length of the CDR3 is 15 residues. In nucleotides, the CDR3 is TGTGCCAGAAGCCCACTTCAGGGTAAGGTCGAAAAACTGTTTTTT. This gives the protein CARSPLQGKVEKLFF.

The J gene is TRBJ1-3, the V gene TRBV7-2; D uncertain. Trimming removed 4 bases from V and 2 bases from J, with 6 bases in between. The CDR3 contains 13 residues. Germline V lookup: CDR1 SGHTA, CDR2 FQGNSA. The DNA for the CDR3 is TGTGCCAGCAGCTCCACAGCTGGAAACACCATATATTTT. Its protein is CASSSTAGNTIYF.

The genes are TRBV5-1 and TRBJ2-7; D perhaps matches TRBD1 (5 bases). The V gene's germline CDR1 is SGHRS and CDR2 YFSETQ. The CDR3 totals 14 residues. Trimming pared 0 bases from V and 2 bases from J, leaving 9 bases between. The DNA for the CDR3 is TGCGCCAGCAGCTTGGGACAGATCACCTACGAGCAGTACTTC. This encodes CASSLGQITYEQYF.

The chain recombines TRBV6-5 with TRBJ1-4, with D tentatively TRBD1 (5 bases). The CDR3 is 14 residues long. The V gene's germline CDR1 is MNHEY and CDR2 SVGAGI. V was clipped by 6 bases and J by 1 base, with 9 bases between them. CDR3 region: CASRDDRTNEKLFF. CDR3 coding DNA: TGTGCCAGCAGAGATGACAGAACTAATGAAAAACTGTTTTTT.

The CDR3 sequence is CASSQAPFEQYF. In DNA form, the CDR3 reads TGTGCCAGCAGCCAAGCCCCTTTCGAGCAGTACTTC. The chain uses TRBV14 and TRBJ2-7; D ambiguous. Germline assignment: CDR1 SGHDN and CDR2 FVKESK. The CDR3 runs to 12 residues. Trimming pared 1 base from V and 6 bases from J, leaving 7 bases between.

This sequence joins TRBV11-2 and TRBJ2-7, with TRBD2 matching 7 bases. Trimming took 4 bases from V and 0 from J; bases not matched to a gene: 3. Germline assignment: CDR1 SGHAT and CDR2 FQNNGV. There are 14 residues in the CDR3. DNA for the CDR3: TGTGCCAGCAGCTGGGCGGGGGTCTCCTACGAGCAGTACTTC. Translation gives CASSWAGVSYEQYF.

The CDR3 region has the DNA TGTGCCAGCAGTTTTCCCAGGGGGAACGAAAAACTGTTTTTT. Amino acid sequence: CASSFPRGNEKLFF. The chain uses TRBV28 and TRBJ1-4; 7 bases match TRBD1. The CDR3 is 14 residues long. V lost 3 bases and J lost 8; bases outside the gene matches: 6. The germline gives CDR1 MDHEN, CDR2 SYDVKM.

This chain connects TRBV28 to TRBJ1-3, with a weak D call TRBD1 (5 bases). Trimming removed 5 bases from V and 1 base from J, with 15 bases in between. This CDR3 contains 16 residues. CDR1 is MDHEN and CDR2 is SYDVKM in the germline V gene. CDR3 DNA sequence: TGTGCCAGCAGTCCCGGAGGGGTAAGGTCTGGAAACACCATATATTTT. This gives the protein CASSPGGVRSGNTIYF.

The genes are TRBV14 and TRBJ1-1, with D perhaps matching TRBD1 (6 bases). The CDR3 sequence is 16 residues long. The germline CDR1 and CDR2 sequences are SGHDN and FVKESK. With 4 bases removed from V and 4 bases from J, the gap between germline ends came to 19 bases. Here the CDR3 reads CASSLVRPQGSTEAFF. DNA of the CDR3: TGTGCCAGCAGCCTAGTTCGCCCACAGGGAAGCACTGAAGCTTTCTTT.

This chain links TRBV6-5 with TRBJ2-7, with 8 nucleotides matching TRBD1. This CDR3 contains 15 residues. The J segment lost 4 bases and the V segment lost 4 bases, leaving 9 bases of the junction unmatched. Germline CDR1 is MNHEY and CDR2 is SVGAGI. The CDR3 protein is CASSFKTGEFYEQYF. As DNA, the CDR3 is TGTGCCAGCAGTTTCAAGACAGGGGAGTTTTACGAGCAGTACTTC.

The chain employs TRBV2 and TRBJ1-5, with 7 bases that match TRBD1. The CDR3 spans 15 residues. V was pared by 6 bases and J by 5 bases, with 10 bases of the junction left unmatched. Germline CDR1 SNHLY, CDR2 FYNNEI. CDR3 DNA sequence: TGTGCCAGCAGCGAATATACAGGGGCCTATCAGCCCCAGCATTTT. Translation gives CASSEYTGAYQPQHF.

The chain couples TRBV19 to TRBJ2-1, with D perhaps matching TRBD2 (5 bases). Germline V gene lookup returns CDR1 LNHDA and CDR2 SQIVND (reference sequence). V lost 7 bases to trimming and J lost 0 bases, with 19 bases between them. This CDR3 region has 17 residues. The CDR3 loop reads CASTKPGRGNSYNEQFF. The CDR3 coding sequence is TGTGCCAGTACCAAACCCGGACGGGGTAACTCCTACAATGAGCAGTTCTTC.

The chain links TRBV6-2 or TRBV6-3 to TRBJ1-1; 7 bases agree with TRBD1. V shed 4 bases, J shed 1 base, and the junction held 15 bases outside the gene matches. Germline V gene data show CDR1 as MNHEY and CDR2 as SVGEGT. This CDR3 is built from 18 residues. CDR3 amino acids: CASSFLLTGYRWNTEAFF. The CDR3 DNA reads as TGTGCCAGCAGTTTCCTCCTGACAGGGTATAGGTGGAACACTGAAGCTTTCTTT.

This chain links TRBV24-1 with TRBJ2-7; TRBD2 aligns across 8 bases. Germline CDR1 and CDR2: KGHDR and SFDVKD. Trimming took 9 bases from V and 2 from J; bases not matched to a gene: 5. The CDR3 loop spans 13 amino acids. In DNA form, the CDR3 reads TGTGCCACCGCGCCGGGGGGGGCCTACGAGCAGTACTTC. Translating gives CATAPGGAYEQYF.

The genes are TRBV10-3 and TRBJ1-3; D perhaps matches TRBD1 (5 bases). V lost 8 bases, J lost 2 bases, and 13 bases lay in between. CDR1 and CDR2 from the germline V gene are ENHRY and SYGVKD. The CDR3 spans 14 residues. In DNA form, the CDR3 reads TGTGCCATCGGAAGGGCCAGGGCTGGAAACACCATATATTTT. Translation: CAIGRARAGNTIYF.

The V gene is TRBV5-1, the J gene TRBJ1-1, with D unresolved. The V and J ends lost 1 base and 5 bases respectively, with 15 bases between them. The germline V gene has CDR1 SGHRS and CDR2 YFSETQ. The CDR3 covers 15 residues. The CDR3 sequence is CASSLSSLTGTEAFF. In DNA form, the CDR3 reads TGCGCCAGCAGCTTGAGTAGTCTCACGGGGACTGAAGCTTTCTTT.

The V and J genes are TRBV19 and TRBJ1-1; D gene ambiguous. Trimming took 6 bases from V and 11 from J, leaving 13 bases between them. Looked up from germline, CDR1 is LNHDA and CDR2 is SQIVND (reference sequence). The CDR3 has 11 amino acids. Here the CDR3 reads CASRESREAFF. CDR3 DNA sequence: TGTGCCAGTAGGGAATCGAGGGAGGCTTTCTTT.

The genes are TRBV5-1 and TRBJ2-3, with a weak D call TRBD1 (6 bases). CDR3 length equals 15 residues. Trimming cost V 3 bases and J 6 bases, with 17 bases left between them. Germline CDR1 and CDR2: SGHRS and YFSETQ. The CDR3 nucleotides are TGCGCCAGCAGCTCGTCGGGACAACAAGTGGATACGCAGTATTTT. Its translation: CASSSSGQQVDTQYF.

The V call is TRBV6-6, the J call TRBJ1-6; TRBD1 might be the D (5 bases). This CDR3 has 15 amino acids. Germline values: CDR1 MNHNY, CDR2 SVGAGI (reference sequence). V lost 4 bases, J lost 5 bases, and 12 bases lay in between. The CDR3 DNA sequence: TGTGCCAGCAGTTCCCCCGCGACAGATAATTCACCCCTCCACTTT. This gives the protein CASSSPATDNSPLHF.